This T cell receptor (beta chain) originates from a study of cytomegalovirus exposure and HLA in healthy donors. Both 60 Vbeta primers and 13 Jbeta primers went into the PCR. Data came from immunoSEQ multiplex PCR; TCRdb stores just in-frame clones and leaves some out. The table for this sample gives about 65,000 clones. Germline V CDR1 and CDR2: SGHDT, YYEEEE. The CDR3 runs 16 residues. J gave up 5 bases and V 0 bases, and 5 bases lay outside the gene matches. Note on this clone: The target antigen is unknown.

Study observations and caveats: It was in a later analysis that TCR association rates were seen to vary by HLA locus, highest for DRB1 and lowest for HLA-C.

Healthy bone marrow donors formed the donor group. The chain uses TRBV5-6 and TRBJ1-6; 7 bases are shared with TRBD1. The source material was PBMCs. The receptor was derived from a boy younger than 18 in good health and CMV-seronegative. Here the CDR3 reads CASSLDRGLDNSPLHF. The CDR3 DNA sequence: TGTGCCAGCAGCTTGGACAGGGGCCTCGATAATTCACCCCTCCACTTT. The entire variable domain, with the rest obtained from reference TRBV5-6 and TRBJ1-6, is as follows: DAGVTQSPTHLIKTRGQQVTLRCSPKSGHDTVSWYQQALGQGPQFIFQYYEEEERQRGNFPDRFSGHQFPNYSSELNVNALLLGDSALYLCASSLDRGLDNSPLHFGNGTRLTVT.